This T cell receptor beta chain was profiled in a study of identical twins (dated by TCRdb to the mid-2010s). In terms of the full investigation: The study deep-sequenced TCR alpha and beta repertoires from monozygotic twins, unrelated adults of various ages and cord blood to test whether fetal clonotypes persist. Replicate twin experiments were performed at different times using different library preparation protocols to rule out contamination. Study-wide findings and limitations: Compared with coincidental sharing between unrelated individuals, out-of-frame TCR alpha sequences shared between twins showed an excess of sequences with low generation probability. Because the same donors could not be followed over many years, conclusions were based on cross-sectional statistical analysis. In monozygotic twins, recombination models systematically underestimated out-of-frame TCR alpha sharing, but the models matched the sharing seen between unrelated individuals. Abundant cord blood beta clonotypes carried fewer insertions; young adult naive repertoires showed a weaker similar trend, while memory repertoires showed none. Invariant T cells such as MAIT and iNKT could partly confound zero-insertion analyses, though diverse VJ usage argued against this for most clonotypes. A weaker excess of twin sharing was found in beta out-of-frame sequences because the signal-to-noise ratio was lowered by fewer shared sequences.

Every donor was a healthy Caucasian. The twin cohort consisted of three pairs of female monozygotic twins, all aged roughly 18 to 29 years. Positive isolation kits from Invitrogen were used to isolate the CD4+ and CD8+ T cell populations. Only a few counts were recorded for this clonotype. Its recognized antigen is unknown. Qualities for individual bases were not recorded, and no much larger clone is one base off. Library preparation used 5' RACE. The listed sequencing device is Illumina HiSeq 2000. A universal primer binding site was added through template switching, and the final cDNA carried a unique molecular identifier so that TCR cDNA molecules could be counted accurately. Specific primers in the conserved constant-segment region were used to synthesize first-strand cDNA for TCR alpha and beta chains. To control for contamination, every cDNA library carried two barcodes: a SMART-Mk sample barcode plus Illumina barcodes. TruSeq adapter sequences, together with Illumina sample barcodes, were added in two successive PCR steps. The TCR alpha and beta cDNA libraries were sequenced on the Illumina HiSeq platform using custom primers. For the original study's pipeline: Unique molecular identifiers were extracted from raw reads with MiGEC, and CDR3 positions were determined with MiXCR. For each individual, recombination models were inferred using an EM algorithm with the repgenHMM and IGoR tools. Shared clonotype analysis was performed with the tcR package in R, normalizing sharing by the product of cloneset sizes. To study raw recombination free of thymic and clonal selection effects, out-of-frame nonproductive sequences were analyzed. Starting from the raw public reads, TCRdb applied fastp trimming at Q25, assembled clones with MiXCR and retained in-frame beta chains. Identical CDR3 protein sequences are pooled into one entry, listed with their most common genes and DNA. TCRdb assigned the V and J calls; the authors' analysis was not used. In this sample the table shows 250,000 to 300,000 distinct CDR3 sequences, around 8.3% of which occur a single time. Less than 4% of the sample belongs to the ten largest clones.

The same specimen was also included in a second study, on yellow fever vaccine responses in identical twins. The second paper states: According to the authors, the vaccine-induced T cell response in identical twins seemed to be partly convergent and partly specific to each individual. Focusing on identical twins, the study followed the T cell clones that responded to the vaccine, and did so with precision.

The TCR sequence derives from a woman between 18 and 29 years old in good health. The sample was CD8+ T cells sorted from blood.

The DNA sequence is TGCAGTGCCCCTACGGACGATTACGATAATTCACCCCTCCACTTT. Its translation reads: CSAPTDDYDNSPLHF. The V gene is TRBV20-1 and the J gene is TRBJ1-6; the D gene remains uncertain. Its CDR3 holds 15 amino acids, cysteine through phenylalanine. Only the CDR3 DNA is retained, 45 bases long and in frame from the first base. Trimming costs V 6 bases and J 5 bases, and their ends lie 17 bases apart. The germline V gene (reference sequence) provides CDR1 DFQATT and CDR2 SNEGSKA.